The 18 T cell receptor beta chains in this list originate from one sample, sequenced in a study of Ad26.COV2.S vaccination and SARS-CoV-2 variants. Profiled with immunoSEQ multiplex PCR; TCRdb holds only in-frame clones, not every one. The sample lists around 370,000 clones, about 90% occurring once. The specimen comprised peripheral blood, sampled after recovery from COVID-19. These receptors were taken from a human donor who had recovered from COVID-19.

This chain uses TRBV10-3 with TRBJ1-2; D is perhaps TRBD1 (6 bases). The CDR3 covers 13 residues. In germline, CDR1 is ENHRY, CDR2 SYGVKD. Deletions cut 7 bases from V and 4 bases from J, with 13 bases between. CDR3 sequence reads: CAINSGAGYGYTF. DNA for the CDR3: TGTGCCATCAATTCAGGGGCTGGCTATGGCTACACCTTC.

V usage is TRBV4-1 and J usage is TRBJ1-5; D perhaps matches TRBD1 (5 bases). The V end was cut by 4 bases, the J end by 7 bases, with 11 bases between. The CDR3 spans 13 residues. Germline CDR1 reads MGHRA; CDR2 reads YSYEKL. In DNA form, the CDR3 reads TGCGCCAGCAGCCCCAAGGGGCAACAGCCCCAGCATTTT. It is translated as CASSPKGQQPQHF.

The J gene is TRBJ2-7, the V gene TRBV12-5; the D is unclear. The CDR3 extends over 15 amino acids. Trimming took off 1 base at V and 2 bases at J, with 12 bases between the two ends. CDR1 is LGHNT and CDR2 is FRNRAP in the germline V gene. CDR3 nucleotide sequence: TGTGCTAGTGGTTTGGACGAGAGTTATCCCTACGAGCAGTACTTC. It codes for CASGLDESYPYEQYF.

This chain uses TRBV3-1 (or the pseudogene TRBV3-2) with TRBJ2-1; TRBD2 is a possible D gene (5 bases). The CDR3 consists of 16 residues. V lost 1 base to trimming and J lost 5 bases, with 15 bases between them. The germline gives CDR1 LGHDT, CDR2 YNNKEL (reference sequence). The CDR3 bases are TGTGCCAGCAGCCAAGTTGGGGTAGCGACCCACAATGAGCAGTTCTTC. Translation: CASSQVGVATHNEQFF.

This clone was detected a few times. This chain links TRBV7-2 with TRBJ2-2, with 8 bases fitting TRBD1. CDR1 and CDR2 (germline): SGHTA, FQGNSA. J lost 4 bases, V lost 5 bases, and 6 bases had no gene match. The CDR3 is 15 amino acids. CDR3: CASSPGQGATGELFF. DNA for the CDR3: TGTGCCAGCAGCCCAGGACAGGGAGCCACCGGGGAGCTGTTTTTT.

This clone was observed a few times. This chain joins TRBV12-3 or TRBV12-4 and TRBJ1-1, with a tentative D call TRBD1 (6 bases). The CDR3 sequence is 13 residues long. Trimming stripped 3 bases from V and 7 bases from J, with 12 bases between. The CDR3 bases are TGTGCCAGCAGTTTCGGGACACAAAGTGAAGCTTTCTTT. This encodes CASSFGTQSEAFF.

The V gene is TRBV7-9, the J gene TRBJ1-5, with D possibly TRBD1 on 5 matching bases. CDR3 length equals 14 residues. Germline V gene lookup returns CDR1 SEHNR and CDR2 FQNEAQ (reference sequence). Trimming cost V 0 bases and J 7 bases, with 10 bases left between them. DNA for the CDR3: TGTGCCAGCAGCTTAGCGGGGAGGGGACAGCCCCAGCATTTT. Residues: CASSLAGRGQPQHF.

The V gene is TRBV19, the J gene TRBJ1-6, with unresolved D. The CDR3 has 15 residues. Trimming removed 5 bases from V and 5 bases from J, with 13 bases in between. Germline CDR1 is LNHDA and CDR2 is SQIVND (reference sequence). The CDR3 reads CASSVSGRNNSPLHF. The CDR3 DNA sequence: TGTGCCAGTAGTGTCTCAGGACGGAATAATTCACCCCTCCACTTT.

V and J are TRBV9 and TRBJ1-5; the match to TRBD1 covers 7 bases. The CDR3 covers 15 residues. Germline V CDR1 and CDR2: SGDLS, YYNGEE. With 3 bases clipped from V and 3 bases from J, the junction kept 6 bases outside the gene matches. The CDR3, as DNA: TGTGCCAGCAGCGCGACGGACAGGCCCAATCAGCCCCAGCATTTT. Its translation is CASSATDRPNQPQHF.

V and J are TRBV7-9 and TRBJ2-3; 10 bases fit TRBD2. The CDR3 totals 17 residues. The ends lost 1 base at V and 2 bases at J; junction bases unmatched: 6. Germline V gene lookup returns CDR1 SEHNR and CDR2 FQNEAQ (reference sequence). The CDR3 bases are TGTGCCAGCAGCTTAGTGGTTAGCGGGGGGCCCACAGATACGCAGTATTTT. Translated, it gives CASSLVVSGGPTDTQYF.

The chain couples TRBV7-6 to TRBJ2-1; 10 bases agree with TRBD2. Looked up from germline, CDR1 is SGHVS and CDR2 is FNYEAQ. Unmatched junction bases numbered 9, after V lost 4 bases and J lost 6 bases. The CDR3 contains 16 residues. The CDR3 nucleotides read TGTGCCAGCAGCTCCTCGGAGCGGGGGGGCCTCAATGAGCAGTTCTTC. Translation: CASSSSERGGLNEQFF.

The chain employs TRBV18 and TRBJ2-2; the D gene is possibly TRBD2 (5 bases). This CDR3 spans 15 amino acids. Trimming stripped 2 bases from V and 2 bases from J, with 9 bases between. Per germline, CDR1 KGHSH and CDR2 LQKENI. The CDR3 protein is CASSPDGLNTGELFF. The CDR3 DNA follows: TGTGCCAGCTCACCAGACGGACTCAACACCGGGGAGCTGTTTTTT.

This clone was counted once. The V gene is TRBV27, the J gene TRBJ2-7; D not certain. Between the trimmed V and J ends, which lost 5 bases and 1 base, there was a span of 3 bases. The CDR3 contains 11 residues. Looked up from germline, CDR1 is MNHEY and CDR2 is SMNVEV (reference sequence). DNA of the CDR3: TGTGCCAGCAGTGGATCCTACGAGCAGTACTTC. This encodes CASSGSYEQYF.

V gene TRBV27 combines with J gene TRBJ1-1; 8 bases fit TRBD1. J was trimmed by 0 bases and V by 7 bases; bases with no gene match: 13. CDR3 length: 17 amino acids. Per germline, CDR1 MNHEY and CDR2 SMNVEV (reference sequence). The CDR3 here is CASTSLTGTGMNTEAFF. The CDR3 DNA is TGTGCCAGCACCTCTCTGACCGGGACAGGAATGAACACTGAAGCTTTCTTT.

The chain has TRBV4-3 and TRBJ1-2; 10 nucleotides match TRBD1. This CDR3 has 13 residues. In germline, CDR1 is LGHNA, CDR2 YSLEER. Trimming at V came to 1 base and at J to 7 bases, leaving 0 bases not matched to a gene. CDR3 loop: CASSQGTGGGYTF. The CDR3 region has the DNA TGCGCCAGCAGCCAAGGGACAGGGGGTGGCTACACCTTC.

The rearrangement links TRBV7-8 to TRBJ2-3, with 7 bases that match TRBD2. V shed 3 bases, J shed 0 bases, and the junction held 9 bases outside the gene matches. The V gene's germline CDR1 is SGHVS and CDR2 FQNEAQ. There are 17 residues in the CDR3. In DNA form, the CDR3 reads TGTGCCAGCAGCTTTGGAGTCAGCGGGATAAGCACAGATACGCAGTATTTT. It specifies CASSFGVSGISTDTQYF.

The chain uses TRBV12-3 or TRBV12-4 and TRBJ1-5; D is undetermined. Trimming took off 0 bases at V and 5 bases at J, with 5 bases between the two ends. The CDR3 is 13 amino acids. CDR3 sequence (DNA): TGTGCCAGCAGTTTAGCATCAGATCAGCCCCAGCATTTT. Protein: CASSLASDQPQHF.

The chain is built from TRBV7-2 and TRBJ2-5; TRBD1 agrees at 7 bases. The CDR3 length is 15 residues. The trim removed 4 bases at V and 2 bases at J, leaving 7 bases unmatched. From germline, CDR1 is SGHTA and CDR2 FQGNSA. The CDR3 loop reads CASSSYRGRQETQYF. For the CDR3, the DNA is TGTGCCAGCAGCTCCTACAGGGGCCGTCAAGAGACCCAGTACTTC.